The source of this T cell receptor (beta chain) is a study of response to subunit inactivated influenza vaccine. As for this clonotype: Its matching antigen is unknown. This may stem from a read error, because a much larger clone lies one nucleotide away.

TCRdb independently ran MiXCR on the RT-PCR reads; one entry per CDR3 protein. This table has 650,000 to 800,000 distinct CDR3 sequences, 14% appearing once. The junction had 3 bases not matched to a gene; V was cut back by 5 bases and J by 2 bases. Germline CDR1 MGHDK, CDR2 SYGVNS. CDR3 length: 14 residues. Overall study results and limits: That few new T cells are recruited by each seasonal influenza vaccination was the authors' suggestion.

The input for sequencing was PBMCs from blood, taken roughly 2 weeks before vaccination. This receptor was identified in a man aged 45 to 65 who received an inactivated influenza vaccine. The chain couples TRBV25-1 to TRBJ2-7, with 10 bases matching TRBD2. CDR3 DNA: TGTGCCAGCAGTCTAGCGGGGGCCCCCTACGAGCAGTACTTC. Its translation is CASSLAGAPYEQYF.